The 10 T cell receptor beta chains reported below all come from one sample, sequenced in a study of cytomegalovirus exposure and HLA in healthy donors. PCR employed 60 Vbeta and 13 Jbeta primers. Profiling relied on immunoSEQ multiplex PCR, and the TCRdb table lists in-frame clones only, not all of them. Of approximately 140,000 clones in the sample, around 78% were seen once. Material: PBMCs. The origin of the receptors is a woman between 40 and 50 years old in good health and CMV-seronegative.

The genes are TRBV28 and TRBJ2-5; weak D call: TRBD1 (7 bases). The J call is in doubt because the DNA end fits TRBJ2-7 better. CDR3 size: 15 residues. The germline CDR1 and CDR2 sequences are MDHEN and SYDVKM. The CDR3 here is CASSKPETGRYEQYF. CDR3 DNA sequence: TGTGCCAGCAGTAAACCCGAGACAGGGAGGTACGAGCAGTACTTC.

CDR3 coding DNA: TGTGCCAGCAGCTTGGCCGGGATAGCGGGAGCAGATACGCAGTATTTT. This codes for CASSLAGIAGADTQYF. This chain links TRBV5-4 with TRBJ2-3; 9 nucleotides agree with TRBD2. Germline V gene lookup returns CDR1 SGHNT and CDR2 YYREEE (reference sequence). J gave up 4 bases and V 0 bases, and 6 bases lay outside the gene matches. The CDR3 is 16 residues long.

CDR3 residues: CAWTRNSGSYNEQFF. The CDR3 DNA sequence: TGTGCCTGGACAAGAAACTCTGGCTCCTACAATGAGCAGTTCTTC. The V call is TRBV30, the J call TRBJ2-1; D gene uncertain. V was clipped by 4 bases and J by 0 bases, with 13 bases between them. CDR1 and CDR2 from the germline V gene are GTSNPN and SVGIG (reference sequence). There are 15 residues in the CDR3.

The rearrangement links TRBV6-5 to TRBJ2-1; 8 nucleotides align to TRBD2. The ends lost 4 bases at V and 5 bases at J; junction bases unmatched: 4. The CDR3 has 14 amino acids. Germline values: CDR1 MNHEY, CDR2 SVGAGI. CDR3 in amino acids: CASSSSLADNEQFF. CDR3 nucleotides: TGTGCCAGCAGTTCTTCACTAGCGGACAATGAGCAGTTCTTC.

The chain employs TRBV4-2 and TRBJ2-7; the match to TRBD2 covers 11 bases. V gave up 1 base and J gave up 2 bases; unmatched junction bases: 4. Germline assignment: CDR1 LGHNA and CDR2 YNFKEQ. The CDR3 covers 16 residues. The chain's CDR3 is CASSQVLAGGTYEQYF. The CDR3 bases are TGTGCCAGCAGCCAAGTTCTAGCGGGGGGAACCTACGAGCAGTACTTC.

This chain uses TRBV30 with TRBJ2-7, with D unresolved. This CDR3 contains 11 residues. Germline V gene lookup returns CDR1 GTSNPN and CDR2 SVGIG (reference sequence). Deletions cut 0 bases from V and 6 bases from J, with 6 bases between. As DNA, the CDR3 is TGTGCCTGGAGTGTACGGGTCGAGCAGTACTTC. Translated: CAWSVRVEQYF.

The chain has TRBV2 and TRBJ1-2; 7 nucleotides agree with TRBD1. Germline V gives CDR1 SNHLY, CDR2 FYNNEI. The CDR3 covers 15 residues. The V gene end was trimmed by 3 bases and the J gene end by 7 bases; junction bases not matched to a gene: 11. The CDR3 DNA reads as TGTGCCAGCAGTGATCCGGGACAGATGAGGGGTGGCTACACCTTC. Protein product: CASSDPGQMRGGYTF. Complete variable domain (other parts from reference TRBV2 and TRBJ1-2): EPEVTQTPSHQVTQMGQEVILRCVPISNHLYFYWYRQILGQKVEFLVSFYNNEISEKSEIFDDQFSVERPDGSNFTLKIRSTKLEDSAMYFCASSDPGQMRGGYTFGSGTRLTVV.

The chain uses TRBV6-4 and TRBJ2-3; 10 positions match TRBD2. Trimming at V came to 3 bases and at J to 2 bases, leaving 8 bases not matched to a gene. The CDR3 has 17 amino acids. The germline V gene has CDR1 MRHNA and CDR2 SNTAGT. CDR3: CASSDSGTSAPTDTQYF. The CDR3 DNA follows: TGTGCCAGCAGTGATTCAGGGACTAGCGCCCCCACAGATACGCAGTATTTT.

There are a few counts of this clone. V usage is TRBV7-9 and J usage is TRBJ2-7; 7 bases are shared with TRBD1. Germline loops: CDR1 SEHNR, CDR2 FQNEAQ (reference sequence). This CDR3 is built from 11 residues. The junction had 0 bases not matched to a gene; V was cut back by 4 bases and J by 6 bases. The CDR3: CASSWDSEQYF. CDR3 DNA sequence: TGTGCCAGCAGCTGGGACAGCGAGCAGTACTTC.

V usage is TRBV4-1 and J usage is TRBJ1-6; the D gene is possibly TRBD1 (5 bases). V was clipped by 0 bases and J by 8 bases, with 17 bases between them. This CDR3 contains 17 residues. CDR1 and CDR2 (germline): MGHRA, YSYEKL. The CDR3 spells CASSQEAAGVGDSPLHF. The CDR3 DNA sequence: TGCGCCAGCAGCCAAGAGGCCGCGGGGGTGGGGGATTCACCCCTCCACTTT.